The T cell receptor beta chain described here comes from a study of T cells in women clearing cervical HPV infection. Study as a whole: Controls gave blood once infection was undetectable; cases at lesion identification.

Remarks on this clone: Its specificity is not known. The read halts 3 residues ahead of the CDR3 end, with the missing end drawn from the germline J gene.

Study observations and caveats: TRBV6-7 relative abundance averaged roughly 0.099% in cases and under 0.2% in controls. Repertoire richness, not evenness, was significantly elevated in CIN3+ cases versus controls.

Trimming removed 6 bases from V and 6 bases from J, with 21 bases in between. The CDR3 has 15 residues. Data came from immunoSEQ multiplex PCR; TCRdb stores just in-frame clones and leaves some out. The sample table sets out about 30,000 clones. The sample comprised blood buffy coat. This chain uses TRBV23-1 with TRBJ2-7; D might be TRBD1 (5 bases). TRBV23-1 is placed among ORFs of uncertain function. The sequence came from a woman aged 18-69 years with a cervical HPV16 infection that either progressed to CIN3+ or cleared (not recorded which). The covered CDR3 bases are TGCGCCAGCAGGGTTGTTGGCACCAGGGTTTCCGAG. The encoded protein is CASRVVGTRVSE. The entire CDR3 reads CASRVVGTRVSEQYF.